Listed below are T cell receptor beta chains from one sample, sequenced in a study of identical twins. TCRdb used MiXCR to reprocess the 5' RACE reads, holding one entry per CDR3 protein. The repertoire has over 200,000 distinct CDR3 sequences, approximately 9% of them found once; the top ten carry about 5.5%. The sample was memory (CD45RO+) T cells sorted from blood. Source of these receptors: a woman aged 18 to 35 in good health. Both conserved end residues are part of each CDR3. A D gene is named only where the DNA matches it firmly. Some rows have no size entry. The others give once, few or many, or a class for an expanded clone.

abundance: NA; d_gene: NA; v_gene: TRBV7-2; j_gene: TRBJ1-2; CDR3nt: TGTGCCAGCAGCTTGGGCAGGGGTGGAAACTATGGCTACACCTTC; CDR3aa: CASSLGRGGNYGYTF
abundance: few; d_gene: NA; v_gene: TRBV20-1; j_gene: TRBJ2-1; CDR3nt: TGCAGTGCTAGTCTAGCCTCCTACAATGAGCAGTTCTTC; CDR3aa: CSASLASYNEQFF
abundance: NA; d_gene: NA; v_gene: TRBV30; j_gene: TRBJ1-6; CDR3nt: TGTGCCTGGTTGGTCAAAGGGGCGTCACATTCACCCCTCCACTTT; CDR3aa: CAWLVKGASHSPLHF
abundance: few; d_gene: TRBD2; v_gene: TRBV2; j_gene: TRBJ2-2; CDR3nt: TGTGCCAGCAGTCTTAGCGGGGCTGCGAACACCGGGGAGCTGTTTTTT; CDR3aa: CASSLSGAANTGELFF
abundance: NA; d_gene: TRBD2; v_gene: TRBV7-8; j_gene: TRBJ2-3; CDR3nt: TGTGCCAGCAGTTCCGGGACTAGCGGGACAGATACGCAGTATTTT; CDR3aa: CASSSGTSGTDTQYF
abundance: NA; d_gene: TRBD2; v_gene: TRBV20-1; j_gene: TRBJ2-1; CDR3nt: TGCAGTGCTTTCCCCTTGACTAGCGGGATCGAGGATGAGCAGTTCTTC; CDR3aa: CSAFPLTSGIEDEQFF
abundance: NA; d_gene: TRBD1; v_gene: TRBV5-1; j_gene: TRBJ2-1; CDR3nt: TGCGCCAGCAGCTTGGGACAGGGTTTTGAGCAGTTCTTC; CDR3aa: CASSLGQGFEQFF
abundance: many; d_gene: NA; v_gene: TRBV29-1; j_gene: TRBJ2-3; CDR3nt: TGCAGCGTTGATGAAGGGCGGCCAGTCACAGATACGCAGTATTTT; CDR3aa: CSVDEGRPVTDTQYF
abundance: NA; d_gene: NA; v_gene: TRBV5-1; j_gene: TRBJ2-6; CDR3nt: TGCGCCACCTTGCCGGGACACACTTCTGGGGCCAACGTCCTGACTTTC; CDR3aa: CATLPGHTSGANVLTF
abundance: few; d_gene: TRBD2; v_gene: TRBV11-2; j_gene: TRBJ2-3; CDR3nt: TGTGCCAGCAGCCGGGGGGGGCAGGGATTGGATACGCAGTATTTT; CDR3aa: CASSRGGQGLDTQYF